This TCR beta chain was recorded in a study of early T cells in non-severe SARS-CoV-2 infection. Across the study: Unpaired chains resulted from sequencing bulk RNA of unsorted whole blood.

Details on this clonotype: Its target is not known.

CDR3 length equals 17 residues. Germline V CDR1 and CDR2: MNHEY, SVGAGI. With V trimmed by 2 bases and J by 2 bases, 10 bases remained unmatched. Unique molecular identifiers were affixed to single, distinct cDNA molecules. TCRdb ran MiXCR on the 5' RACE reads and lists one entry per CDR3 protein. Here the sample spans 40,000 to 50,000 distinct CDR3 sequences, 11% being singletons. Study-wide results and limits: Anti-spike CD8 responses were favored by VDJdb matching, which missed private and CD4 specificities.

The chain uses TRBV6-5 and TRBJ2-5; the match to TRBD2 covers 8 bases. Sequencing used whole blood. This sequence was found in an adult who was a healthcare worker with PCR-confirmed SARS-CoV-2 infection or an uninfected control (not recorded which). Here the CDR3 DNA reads TGTGCCAGCAGTTACGCCTCTCCGGGGGGGGGACAAGAGACCCAGTACTTC. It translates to CASSYASPGGGQETQYF.